Detailed here is one T cell receptor (beta chain). V was pared by 7 bases and J by 0 bases, with 4 bases of the junction left unmatched. In germline, CDR1 is SGDLS, CDR2 YYNGEE. The length of the CDR3 is 14 residues. This specimen comes from a study of control samples from healthy donors and cancer patients. Clones were sequenced by immunoSEQ multiplex PCR, and TCRdb holds only the in-frame ones, with some missing. The sample includes roughly 200,000 clones. The receptor was derived from a woman in her 30s in good health. The source material was blood. This chain connects TRBV9 to TRBJ1-3; TRBD1 matches 7 bases. CDR3 amino acids: CASQGVSSGNTIYF. For the CDR3, the DNA is TGTGCCAGCCAGGGGGTGAGCTCTGGAAACACCATATATTTT. The whole variable domain, filled in from reference TRBV9 and TRBJ1-3, reads DSGVTQTPKHLITATGQRVTLRCSPRSGDLSVYWYQQSLDQGLQFLIQYYNGEERAKGNILERFSAQQFPDLHSELNLSSLELGDSALYFCASQGVSSGNTIYFGEGSWLTVV.